This record covers a single T cell receptor (beta chain). Its specificity is not known. The entry originates in a study of CD8 T cells in Susac syndrome. Study-wide results and limits: As acknowledged by the study, its TCR sequencing and HLA analysis included a relatively small number of individuals.

Reverse transcription of roughly 0.45 to 1 ug RNA used random hexamers. Multiplex PCR with immunoSEQ amplified the TCR beta CDR3 across 54 Vbeta and 13 Jbeta. TCRdb ran MiXCR on the immunoSEQ multiplex PCR reads and lists one entry per CDR3 protein. The table records some 160,000 distinct CDR3 sequences, roughly 96% of them present only once. TCR beta from blood CD8+ and CD4+ T cells was sequenced. V gave up 4 bases and J gave up 7 bases, with 4 bases separating them. The CDR3 runs to 9 residues. CDR1 and CDR2 from the germline V gene are SQVTM and ANQGSEA. Sequences were obtained from CD8+ T cells from PBMCs. The chain links TRBV29-1 to TRBJ2-5; D gene ambiguous. The TCR originated in a human donor with multiple sclerosis. CDR3 sequence reads: CSVGTTQYF. The DNA of the CDR3 is TGCAGCGTTGGAACGACCCAGTACTTC.